A selection of T cell receptor beta chains follows, all from one sample in a study of T-cell memory formation after mild COVID-19. One entry per CDR3 protein results from TCRdb running MiXCR on the 5' RACE reads. Here the sample spans around 390,000 distinct CDR3 sequences, roughly 15% being singletons. Material: PBMCs or a T cell subset sorted from them (not recorded which). The receptors were gathered from a man between 18 and 35 years old who had mild COVID-19 (a few samples of this study predate the infection). Cell type and time point are not known. The CDR3 runs from the conserved cysteine through the conserved F or W. The order of the fields is J gene, D gene, clone size, V gene, CDR3 protein, CDR3 DNA. D genes are given only for firm matches. Not all rows give a size; the values are once, few, many and, for expanded clones, a class.

j_call: TRBJ1-1; d_call: NA; clone_size: few; v_call: TRBV30; cdr3_aa: CAWSVGRGVNTEAFF; cdr3_nt: TGTGCCTGGAGTGTAGGTCGGGGGGTGAACACTGAAGCTTTCTTT
j_call: TRBJ2-5; d_call: TRBD2; clone_size: NA; v_call: TRBV7-2; cdr3_aa: CASSFASGGVRGTQYF; cdr3_nt: TGTGCCAGCAGCTTCGCTAGCGGGGGAGTCCGGGGGACCCAGTACTTC
j_call: TRBJ2-2; d_call: NA; clone_size: few; v_call: TRBV7-6; cdr3_aa: CALGGNTGELFF; cdr3_nt: TGTGCTTTAGGGGGGAACACCGGGGAGCTGTTTTTT
j_call: TRBJ1-1; d_call: NA; clone_size: NA; v_call: TRBV2; cdr3_aa: CASSKGSYGEAFF; cdr3_nt: TGTGCCAGCAGTAAGGGGAGCTATGGTGAAGCTTTCTTT
j_call: TRBJ2-7; d_call: NA; clone_size: NA; v_call: TRBV12-5; cdr3_aa: CASGFRLDEQYF; cdr3_nt: TGTGCTAGTGGTTTTAGGTTGGACGAGCAGTACTTC
j_call: TRBJ2-3; d_call: TRBD1; clone_size: few; v_call: TRBV7-3; cdr3_aa: CASSITGGGTDTQYF; cdr3_nt: TGTGCCAGCAGCATCACAGGGGGTGGCACAGATACGCAGTATTTT
j_call: TRBJ2-5; d_call: TRBD1; clone_size: NA; v_call: TRBV5-6; cdr3_aa: CASSMTGPETQYF; cdr3_nt: TGTGCCAGCAGCATGACAGGGCCAGAGACCCAGTACTTC
j_call: TRBJ1-2; d_call: NA; clone_size: NA; v_call: TRBV7-8; cdr3_aa: CASSLEVGTKTF; cdr3_nt: TGTGCCAGCAGCTTAGAGGTGGGGACAAAAACCTTC
j_call: TRBJ1-5; d_call: NA; clone_size: many; v_call: TRBV6-2/TRBV6-3; cdr3_aa: CASSYSKGFLGVSNQPQHF; cdr3_nt: TGTGCCAGCAGTTACTCGAAGGGGTTTCTGGGCGTAAGCAATCAGCCCCAGCATTTT
j_call: TRBJ2-5; d_call: TRBD1; clone_size: NA; v_call: TRBV7-8; cdr3_aa: CASSLTRTGAETQYF; cdr3_nt: TGTGCCAGCAGCTTAACACGGACAGGGGCAGAGACCCAGTACTTC
j_call: TRBJ2-7; d_call: NA; clone_size: NA; v_call: TRBV20-1; cdr3_aa: CSAKAPLAGQIYEQYF; cdr3_nt: TGCAGTGCTAAAGCCCCCTTGGCGGGGCAAATCTACGAGCAGTACTTC
j_call: TRBJ2-3; d_call: NA; clone_size: NA; v_call: TRBV7-2; cdr3_aa: CASSFVNTQYF; cdr3_nt: TGTGCCAGCAGCTTTGTCAATACGCAGTATTTT
j_call: TRBJ2-2; d_call: NA; clone_size: many; v_call: TRBV2; cdr3_aa: CASSEAEASGELFF; cdr3_nt: TGTGCCAGCAGTGAAGCCGAGGCTTCCGGGGAGCTGTTTTTT
j_call: TRBJ2-1; d_call: TRBD1; clone_size: few; v_call: TRBV6-1; cdr3_aa: CASSFGQGGYEQFF; cdr3_nt: TGTGCCAGCAGTTTTGGACAGGGGGGTTATGAGCAGTTCTTC
j_call: TRBJ1-1; d_call: NA; clone_size: NA; v_call: TRBV7-9; cdr3_aa: CASSRMEIPNTEAFF; cdr3_nt: TGTGCCAGCAGCCGGATGGAGATTCCAAACACTGAAGCTTTCTTT
j_call: TRBJ1-1; d_call: NA; clone_size: NA; v_call: TRBV24-1; cdr3_aa: CATSGRSTEAFF; cdr3_nt: TGTGCCACCAGTGGCAGGTCGACTGAAGCTTTCTTT
j_call: TRBJ2-4; d_call: NA; clone_size: NA; v_call: TRBV6-7; cdr3_aa: CASSGAPRGAKNIQYF; cdr3_nt: TGTGCCAGCAGTGGGGCCCCTCGGGGGGCCAAAAACATTCAGTACTTC
j_call: TRBJ2-5; d_call: NA; clone_size: few; v_call: TRBV6-5; cdr3_aa: CASSYFNSPPETQYF; cdr3_nt: TGTGCCAGCAGTTACTTTAATAGTCCCCCGGAGACCCAGTACTTC
j_call: TRBJ1-2; d_call: NA; clone_size: many; v_call: TRBV27; cdr3_aa: CASSWAPTPNYGYTF; cdr3_nt: TGTGCCAGCAGCTGGGCGCCCACCCCTAACTATGGCTACACCTTC
j_call: TRBJ2-5; d_call: NA; clone_size: many; v_call: TRBV5-1; cdr3_aa: CASSVQGEETQYF; cdr3_nt: TGCGCCAGCAGCGTACAGGGAGAAGAGACCCAGTACTTC
j_call: TRBJ2-1; d_call: NA; clone_size: NA; v_call: TRBV20-1; cdr3_aa: CSASGGRATNEQFF; cdr3_nt: TGCAGTGCTAGCGGGGGCCGCGCTACCAATGAGCAGTTCTTC
j_call: TRBJ1-2; d_call: NA; clone_size: NA; v_call: TRBV3-1; cdr3_aa: CASSQDGRGYTF; cdr3_nt: TGTGCCAGCAGCCAAGATGGGAGGGGCTACACCTTC
j_call: TRBJ1-1; d_call: NA; clone_size: NA; v_call: TRBV4-2; cdr3_aa: CASSQASGLVTEAFF; cdr3_nt: TGTGCCAGCAGCCAAGCTTCAGGGTTGGTCACTGAAGCTTTCTTT
j_call: TRBJ2-1; d_call: NA; clone_size: few; v_call: TRBV19; cdr3_aa: CASSIPPVSSYNEQFF; cdr3_nt: TGTGCCAGTAGTATTCCCCCGGTTAGCTCCTACAATGAGCAGTTCTTC